The T cell receptor beta chain under discussion was sequenced for a study of cytomegalovirus exposure and HLA in healthy donors. The wider study: Researchers previously reported finding roughly 120 million unique TCR beta sequences from around 200 million T cells. The study's findings and limits: Compared with the approximately 700-donor mean, an Asian-associated ancestry cluster reportedly had fewer N-insertions, according to a later analysis. There were several of the most significant clusters that appeared linked to common viral pathogens in a later analysis.

Germline CDR1 and CDR2: SEHNR and FQNEAQ (reference sequence). V trimming: 1 base; J trimming: 0 bases; junction bases outside the gene matches: 1. CDR3 length equals 15 residues. Primers: 60 Vbeta forward and 13 Jbeta reverse. In the authors' workflow: Per a later analysis, the number of unique TCR beta chains was around 79 million, of which some 9.9 million were shared. The protocol was immunoSEQ multiplex PCR, while the TCRdb copy is restricted to in-frame clones and leaves out a portion. The V and J calls and clone size were taken over from that table, and D and trimming were inferred from the DNA. The table has 120,000 to 150,000 clones, 88% seen once. As concerns this clone: What it recognizes is unknown.

Sample: PBMCs. The V and J genes are TRBV7-9 and TRBJ2-3; 7 bases line up with TRBD2. The receptor's source is a woman between 40 and 50 years old in good health and CMV-seronegative. CDR3 loop: CASSLGLASTDTQYF. CDR3 nucleotides: TGTGCCAGCAGCTTAGGACTAGCCAGCACAGATACGCAGTATTTT.